The 25 T cell receptor beta chains reported below all come from one sample, sequenced in a study of T cell clonality in common variable immunodeficiency. Sequencing used immunoSEQ multiplex PCR; TCRdb keeps in-frame clones, though not all of them. The sample is made up of about 52,000 clones, none counted only once. Sequenced material: peripheral blood mononuclear cells. All receptors come from a person aged 18 to 69 in good health.

In this sample, this clone turned up many times. The sequence runs out 3 residues before the end of the CDR3; the remainder is reconstructed from the germline J gene. The rearrangement joins TRBV23-1 to TRBJ1-5, with D perhaps matching TRBD1 (5 bases). TRBV23-1 is an open reading frame, and its role is uncertain. Trimming took off 1 base at V and 4 bases at J, with 11 bases between the two ends. The CDR3 has 15 amino acids. The CDR3 is CASSQWGELNQPQHF. The covered CDR3 bases are TGCGCCAGCAGTCAATGGGGGGAGCTAAATCAGCCC.

This clone has only a few counts. Coverage ceases 3 residues before the CDR3 finishes, and the germline J gene fills in the end. This chain joins TRBV7-9 and TRBJ1-2; D unclear. V dropped 5 bases and J dropped 4 bases, with 8 bases sitting between them. Germline CDR1 SEHNR, CDR2 FQNEAQ (reference sequence). The CDR3 consists of 12 residues. CDR3 DNA (partial): TGTGCCAGCAGCCCAGAGATCTATGGC. This translates into CASSPEIYG. Given in full, the CDR3 is CASSPEIYGYTF.

The sample holds many counts of this clone. The sequence runs out 3 residues before the end of the CDR3; the remainder is reconstructed from the germline J gene. The chain is built from TRBV20-1 and TRBJ2-6; a possible D gene is TRBD1 (6 bases). Trimming removed 5 bases from V and 2 bases from J, with 19 bases in between. The CDR3 covers 17 residues. Germline V CDR1 and CDR2: DFQATT, SNEGSKA (reference sequence). CDR3 region: CSAFPHVGTPGANVLTF. CDR3 bases read: TGCAGTGCTTTTCCCCATGTAGGGACACCTGGGGCCAACGTC.

This clone was detected ten times or more. The read is 3 residues too short to cover the CDR3 end, so that end is filled in from the germline J gene. The chain is built from TRBV5-1 and TRBJ2-5; the match to TRBD2 covers 7 bases. CDR1 is SGHRS, CDR2 YFSETQ, per germline. This CDR3 is 13 amino acids long. V was pared by 4 bases and J by 1 base, with 1 base of the junction left unmatched. The part of the CDR3 DNA that was read is TGCGCCAGCAGCCGGGGGGTCCAAGAGACC. Protein product: CASSRGVQET. The whole CDR3 is CASSRGVQETQYF. The full variable domain, with the rest looked up from reference TRBV5-1 and TRBJ2-5, is KAGVTQTPRYLIKTRGQQVTLSCSPISGHRSVSWYQQTPGQGLQFLFEYFSETQRNKGNFPGRFSGRQFSNSRSEMNVSTLELGDSALYLCASSRGVQETQYFGPGTRLLVL.

About this clone: A junction boundary mismatches the germline segment, possibly from a read error. The read stops 3 residues short of the end of the CDR3; the missing end is completed from the germline J gene. The sample contains more than one DNA sequence encoding this CDR3. The chain carries TRBV7-2 and TRBJ1-3, with 7 nucleotides matching TRBD1. This CDR3 has 15 amino acids. The germline CDR1 and CDR2 sequences are SGHTA and FQGNSA. CDR3 DNA (partial): TGTGCCAGCAGCTTGGGACAGCGCTCTGGAAACACA. Encoded protein: CASSLGQRSGNT. Given in full, the CDR3 is CASSLGQRSGNTIYF.

This clone was counted only a few times. The read ends 3 residues early relative to the CDR3; the germline J gene fills the gap. This chain joins TRBV30 and TRBJ1-2; D not certain. Looked up from germline, CDR1 is GTSNPN and CDR2 is SVGIG (reference sequence). The CDR3 extends over 14 amino acids. The part of the CDR3 DNA that was read is TGTGCCTGGAGTGTGATTAGTCCAGGAGATACC. Translated: CAWSVISPGDT. The full CDR3 sequence reads CAWSVISPGDTYTF.

This clone came up many times. The read ends 3 residues early relative to the CDR3; the germline J gene fills the gap. The same CDR3 can be traced to other DNA sequences in this sample. This chain links TRBV20-1 with TRBJ1-3, with D perhaps matching TRBD1 (5 bases). Germline V gene data show CDR1 as DFQATT and CDR2 as SNEGSKA (reference sequence). The length of the CDR3 is 16 residues. V lost 4 bases to trimming and J lost 0 bases, with 16 bases between them. The sequenced part of the CDR3 DNA is TGCAGTGCTATGGCAGGGCCCTGGCTCTCTGGAAACACC. Its translation: CSAMAGPWLSGNT. In full, the CDR3 is CSAMAGPWLSGNTIYF.

The sample holds many counts of this clone. The CDR3 sequence: CASSPRTGNTEAFF. The CDR3 DNA, read in part, is TGTGCCAGCAGCCCAAGGACAGGAAACACTGAA. The chain couples TRBV12-3 or TRBV12-4 to TRBJ1-1; TRBD1 aligns across 7 bases. The read comes to an end 3 residues before the CDR3 does, leaving the germline J gene to fill in the end. The CDR3 totals 14 residues. After removal of 6 bases from V and 2 bases from J, the junction contained 6 bases not matched to a gene.

On this clone itself: The read comes to an end 3 residues before the CDR3 does, leaving the germline J gene to fill in the end. The V call is TRBV30, the J call TRBJ2-7; D is uncertain. With 0 bases removed from V and 4 bases from J, the gap between germline ends came to 7 bases. The germline gives CDR1 GTSNPN, CDR2 SVGIG (reference sequence). This CDR3 is built from 12 residues. CDR3 sequence reads: CAWSVKGYEQYF. CDR3 bases read: TGTGCCTGGAGTGTAAAAGGGTACGAG.

This clone has ten or more counts. Read data end 3 residues before the CDR3 end; the end is taken from the germline J gene. The chain has TRBV19 and TRBJ2-2, with 11 nucleotides matching TRBD2. In germline, CDR1 is LNHDA, CDR2 SQIVND (reference sequence). This CDR3 is 16 amino acids long. Trimming at V came to 5 bases and at J to 5 bases, leaving 7 bases not matched to a gene. The CDR3 reads CASSVSGGAYTGELFF. The CDR3 DNA, read in part, is TGTGCCAGTAGTGTTAGCGGGGGGGCCTATACCGGGGAG.

This clone was seen at least ten times. The CDR3 goes on 3 residues after the read ends, and that part is filled in from the germline J gene. The chain links TRBV12-3 or TRBV12-4 to TRBJ2-1; the D gene is possibly TRBD2 (5 bases). There are 14 residues in the CDR3. V lost 2 bases, J lost 4 bases, and 9 bases lay in between. This CDR3 is CASSLLRGYNEQFF. The sequenced CDR3 bases are TGTGCCAGCAGTTTATTACGGGGATACAATGAG.

Note on this clone: The read ends 3 residues early relative to the CDR3; the germline J gene fills the gap. V usage is TRBV7-9 and J usage is TRBJ2-7, with 10 bases aligning to TRBD1. J was trimmed by 5 bases and V by 2 bases; bases with no gene match: 6. This CDR3 is built from 15 residues. Germline assignment: CDR1 SEHNR and CDR2 FQNEAQ (reference sequence). CDR3 residues: CASSLYGTGANEQYF. The sequenced CDR3 bases are TGTGCCAGCAGCTTATATGGGACAGGGGCTAACGAG.

This clone was seen repeatedly, ten times or more. The CDR3 end falls 3 residues outside the read, so it is completed with the germline J gene. This rearrangement joins TRBV19 to TRBJ1-5; weak D call: TRBD1 (5 bases). The ends were cut back, 3 bases at V and 5 bases at J, with 14 bases in the middle. Germline-derived CDR1 and CDR2 are LNHDA and SQIVND (reference sequence). The CDR3 runs to 15 residues. The covered CDR3 bases are TGTGCCAGTAGTATGGGTGACAGCCGATATCAGCCC. Its translation: CASSMGDSRYQP. The complete CDR3 protein is CASSMGDSRYQPQHF.

The table lists this clone with many counts. The CDR3 is cut off 3 residues early in the read; its end comes from the germline J gene. The V call is TRBV5-4, the J call TRBJ1-2; no clear D. From germline, CDR1 is SGHNT and CDR2 YYREEE (reference sequence). The CDR3 consists of 14 residues. V lost 5 bases and J 2 bases, leaving 13 bases between the germline ends. CDR3 DNA, as far as it was read: TGTGCCAGCAGGCCAGCCAGGTTAAACTATGGC. This sequence encodes CASRPARLNYG. The whole CDR3 sequence is CASRPARLNYGYTF.

This clone was detected ten times or more. The CDR3 extends 3 residues past the end of the read, so its final part is completed from the germline J gene. This rearrangement joins TRBV5-1 to TRBJ1-2; possibly TRBD1 for D (5 bases). CDR1 is SGHRS and CDR2 is YFSETQ in the germline V gene. CDR3 length equals 12 residues. The covered CDR3 bases are TGCGCCAGCAGCTTGGATCTGGACAGC. Protein sequence: CASSLDLDS. The complete CDR3 reads CASSLDLDSYTF.

This clone came up a few times. The read ends 3 residues shy of where the CDR3 ends; the end is completed using the germline J gene. V usage is TRBV6-2 or TRBV6-3 and J usage is TRBJ1-2, with 9 bases aligning to TRBD1. Germline CDR1 reads MNHEY; CDR2 reads SVGEGT. V lost 0 bases to trimming and J lost 5 bases; unmatched junction nucleotides: 10. The length of the CDR3 is 17 residues. CDR3 amino acids: CASSYSIQGATWYGYTF. The sequenced CDR3 bases are TGTGCCAGCAGTTACTCAATACAGGGGGCTACTTGGTATGGC.

This clone was seen ten or more times. The read finishes 3 residues shy of the CDR3 end, and the germline J gene is used to complete it. This chain links TRBV20-1 with TRBJ1-4; D is perhaps TRBD1 (6 bases). V was clipped by 0 bases and J by 2 bases, with 10 bases between them. The CDR3 consists of 15 residues. The germline CDR1 and CDR2 sequences are DFQATT and SNEGSKA (reference sequence). The DNA read from the CDR3 is TGCAGTGCTAGAGACCCCAGGGGTACTAATGAAAAA. It specifies CSARDPRGTNEK. The whole CDR3 is CSARDPRGTNEKLFF.

This clone was seen ten or more times. The read stops 3 residues short of the end of the CDR3; the missing end is completed from the germline J gene. The rearrangement joins TRBV7-6 to TRBJ2-3, with D possibly TRBD2 on 6 matching bases. The germline V gene has CDR1 SGHVS and CDR2 FNYEAQ. The CDR3 runs 16 residues. V lost 0 bases and J 0 bases, leaving 10 bases between the germline ends. CDR3 bases read: TGTGCCAGCAGCTTAGCTAGCGGACGAAGCACAGATACG. Translated: CASSLASGRSTDT. The entire CDR3 sequence reads CASSLASGRSTDTQYF.

This clone came up many times. The CDR3 extends 3 residues past the end of the read, so its final part is completed from the germline J gene. The J gene is TRBJ2-5, the V gene TRBV6-1, with D hard to call. The germline V gene encodes CDR1 MNHNS and CDR2 SASEGT. The CDR3 loop spans 16 amino acids. Trimming shortened V by 0 bases and J by 1 base, and 12 bases separated the two germline ends. This CDR3 is CASSEAMALRQETQYF. The CDR3 bases that were read are TGTGCCAGCAGTGAAGCTATGGCCTTACGCCAAGAGACC.

This clone occurred many times. The read is 3 residues too short to cover the CDR3 end, so that end is filled in from the germline J gene. The rearrangement links TRBV12-3 or TRBV12-4 to TRBJ2-7, with D possibly TRBD1 on 5 matching bases. V lost 5 bases and J 1 base, leaving 6 bases between the germline ends. The CDR3 extends over 12 amino acids. The CDR3 region is CASSRQSYEQYF. The part of the CDR3 DNA that was read is TGTGCCAGCAGTCGACAGTCCTACGAG.

This clone came up many times. The chain's CDR3 is CASSEGAADQPQHF. Partial CDR3 DNA: TGTGCCAGCAGTGAAGGGGCAGCAGATCAGCCC. The gene calls are TRBV6-1 and TRBJ1-5; no clear D gene. The CDR3 is cut off 3 residues early in the read; its end comes from the germline J gene. Germline V gives CDR1 MNHNS, CDR2 SASEGT. This CDR3 region has 14 residues. V lost 1 base and J 5 bases, leaving 9 bases between the germline ends.

As concerns this clone: The read gets to within 3 residues of the CDR3 end, and the germline J gene fills in the rest. The rearrangement uses TRBV7-6 and TRBJ1-1; the D is unclear. The CDR3 spans 15 residues. Germline lookup yields CDR1 SGHVS and CDR2 FNYEAQ. The germline V and J ends were trimmed by 5 bases and 0 bases, with 13 bases remaining between them. Partial CDR3 DNA: TGTGCCAGCAGCCCTAGGTATACATTGAACACTGAA. Residues: CASSPRYTLNTE. The whole CDR3 reads CASSPRYTLNTEAFF.

This clone was found a few times. The read terminates 3 residues before the CDR3 end, so the remaining end is supplied by the germline J gene. The chain links TRBV7-2 to TRBJ2-5; D is possibly TRBD1 (5 bases). The germline V gene encodes CDR1 SGHTA and CDR2 FQGNSA. V gave up 3 bases and J gave up 5 bases, with 10 bases separating them. This CDR3 region has 13 residues. The sequenced CDR3 bases are TGTGCCAGCAGCTTGGGGCATCGGGAGACC. Its translation is CASSLGHRET. The whole CDR3 region reads CASSLGHRETQYF.

At least ten counts were recorded for this clone. The read terminates 3 residues ahead of where the CDR3 ends, so the germline J gene completes it. The genes are TRBV7-2 and TRBJ2-1; 10 bases match TRBD2. This CDR3 region has 15 residues. Per the germline V gene, CDR1 is SGHTA and CDR2 is FQGNSA. V shed 5 bases and J 7 bases; nucleotides not matched to a gene: 8. CDR3 DNA (partial): TGTGCCAGCAGCCCTAGGACTAGCGGCCCTAATGAG. Its protein product is CASSPRTSGPNE. The full-length CDR3 reads as CASSPRTSGPNEQFF.

This clone was counted only a few times. At one end, the junction sequence differs from germline, possibly due to a read error. Read sequence stops 3 residues before the CDR3 end, and the germline J gene provides the missing end. The chain carries TRBV19 and TRBJ2-6, with 10 positions matching TRBD2. The CDR3 loop spans 14 amino acids. From germline, CDR1 is LNHDA and CDR2 SQIVND (reference sequence). CDR3 bases read: TGCCGGGAGCGGGGGGGCGCTGGGGCCAACGTC. It yields the protein CRERGGAGANV. In full, the CDR3 reads CRERGGAGANVLTF.